A selection of T cell receptor beta chains follows, all from one sample in a study of early T cells in non-severe SARS-CoV-2 infection. TCRdb independently ran MiXCR on the 5' RACE reads; one entry per CDR3 protein. The data show about 34,000 distinct CDR3 sequences, around 6% seen once. The material sequenced was whole blood. These TCRs come from an adult who was a healthcare worker with PCR-confirmed SARS-CoV-2 infection or an uninfected control (not recorded which). Each CDR3 is given with its conserved first and last residue. A D gene is named only where the DNA matches it firmly. Not every row has a clone size; where given, it reads once, few, many or a size class.

abundance: few
v_gene: TRBV2
j_gene: TRBJ1-4
d_gene: TRBD1
CDR3nt: TGTGCCAGCAGGGACAGGGTAAATGAAAAACTGTTTTTT
CDR3aa: CASRDRVNEKLFF

abundance: many
v_gene: TRBV3-1
j_gene: TRBJ2-1
d_gene: TRBD2
CDR3nt: TGTGCCAGCAGCCATGGACTAGCGATTGAGCAGTTCTTC
CDR3aa: CASSHGLAIEQFF

abundance: few
v_gene: TRBV10-3
j_gene: TRBJ1-6
d_gene: NA
CDR3nt: TGTGCCATCAGTGATCGGGGCCCCCATGATTCACCCCTCCACTTT
CDR3aa: CAISDRGPHDSPLHF

abundance: many
v_gene: TRBV27
j_gene: TRBJ1-4
d_gene: NA
CDR3nt: TGTGCCAGCAGTTTATCGGGACCGAATGAAAAACTGTTTTTT
CDR3aa: CASSLSGPNEKLFF

abundance: many
v_gene: TRBV6-1
j_gene: TRBJ1-6
d_gene: NA
CDR3nt: TGTGCCAGCAGTGAACAAGGCGGGGGAAATTCACCCCTCCACTTT
CDR3aa: CASSEQGGGNSPLHF

abundance: NA
v_gene: TRBV7-9
j_gene: TRBJ2-1
d_gene: NA
CDR3nt: TGTGCCAGCAGCTTAAAATCCCGGGCGGTTGGTGAGCAGTTCTTC
CDR3aa: CASSLKSRAVGEQFF

abundance: few
v_gene: TRBV14
j_gene: TRBJ1-1
d_gene: NA
CDR3nt: TGTGCCAGCAGCCAAGGGTACGGGGACGGCAACACTGAAGCTTTCTTT
CDR3aa: CASSQGYGDGNTEAFF

abundance: many
v_gene: TRBV28
j_gene: TRBJ1-1
d_gene: NA
CDR3nt: TGTGCCAGCAATATGGGGGGGATGAACACTGAAGCTTTCTTT
CDR3aa: CASNMGGMNTEAFF

abundance: many
v_gene: TRBV6-1
j_gene: TRBJ1-1
d_gene: NA
CDR3nt: TGTGCCAGCAGCGACGGGTGGACTGAAGCTTTCTTT
CDR3aa: CASSDGWTEAFF

abundance: few
v_gene: TRBV28
j_gene: TRBJ2-2
d_gene: TRBD1
CDR3nt: TGTGCCAGCCACTTAGTAGGACAGGGATACACCGGGGAGCTGTTTTTT
CDR3aa: CASHLVGQGYTGELFF

abundance: medium-sized
v_gene: TRBV3-1
j_gene: TRBJ2-1
d_gene: NA
CDR3nt: TGTGCCAGCAGCCGCTCACAGGCTAACAATGAGCAGTTCTTC
CDR3aa: CASSRSQANNEQFF

abundance: many
v_gene: TRBV20-1
j_gene: TRBJ2-7
d_gene: TRBD1
CDR3nt: TGCAGTGCTAGAACCGGGACAGGAGGCTCCTACGAGCAGTACTTC
CDR3aa: CSARTGTGGSYEQYF

abundance: many
v_gene: TRBV7-2
j_gene: TRBJ2-3
d_gene: TRBD2
CDR3nt: TGTGCCAGCAGCCCAGGACTAGCGGGAGACAATACGCAGTATTTT
CDR3aa: CASSPGLAGDNTQYF

abundance: many
v_gene: TRBV6-2/TRBV6-3
j_gene: TRBJ1-2
d_gene: TRBD1
CDR3nt: TGTGCCAGCAGTTACCGTAAAACAGGGGAGTCCGGCTACACCTTC
CDR3aa: CASSYRKTGESGYTF

abundance: many
v_gene: TRBV3-1
j_gene: TRBJ1-5
d_gene: NA
CDR3nt: TGTGCCAGCAGCCAGGGGGATCAGCCCCAGCATTTT
CDR3aa: CASSQGDQPQHF

abundance: many
v_gene: TRBV7-2
j_gene: TRBJ1-5
d_gene: NA
CDR3nt: TGTGCCAGCAGCCTGACATCGGACGGAAGCAATCAGCCCCAGCATTTT
CDR3aa: CASSLTSDGSNQPQHF

abundance: many
v_gene: TRBV28
j_gene: TRBJ2-7
d_gene: TRBD2
CDR3nt: TGTGCCAGCAACCAACGGGAGGACGAGCAGTACTTC
CDR3aa: CASNQREDEQYF

abundance: NA
v_gene: TRBV11-2
j_gene: TRBJ2-5
d_gene: NA
CDR3nt: TGTGCCAGCAGTAGAGGAGGGGAGACCCAGTACTTC
CDR3aa: CASSRGGETQYF

abundance: many
v_gene: TRBV18
j_gene: TRBJ2-7
d_gene: NA
CDR3nt: TGTGCCAGCTCAACGAACCCCGGCAACGAGCAGTACTTC
CDR3aa: CASSTNPGNEQYF

abundance: many
v_gene: TRBV7-2
j_gene: TRBJ2-5
d_gene: TRBD2
CDR3nt: TGTGCCAGCAGCTTTAGCGGGGGAGTAGGGGAGACCCAGTACTTC
CDR3aa: CASSFSGGVGETQYF

abundance: many
v_gene: TRBV2
j_gene: TRBJ1-6
d_gene: TRBD1
CDR3nt: TGTGCCAGCAGGCCGCTCGGGACAGGGGAGGGACCCCTCCACTTT
CDR3aa: CASRPLGTGEGPLHF

abundance: many
v_gene: TRBV2
j_gene: TRBJ1-3
d_gene: NA
CDR3nt: TGTGCCAGCAGTGAAGGGGCCATCTCTGGAAACACCATATATTTT
CDR3aa: CASSEGAISGNTIYF

abundance: many
v_gene: TRBV7-9
j_gene: TRBJ2-2
d_gene: NA
CDR3nt: TGTGCCAGCAGCTTATCTGGAGGGACCGGGGAGCTGTTTTTT
CDR3aa: CASSLSGGTGELFF